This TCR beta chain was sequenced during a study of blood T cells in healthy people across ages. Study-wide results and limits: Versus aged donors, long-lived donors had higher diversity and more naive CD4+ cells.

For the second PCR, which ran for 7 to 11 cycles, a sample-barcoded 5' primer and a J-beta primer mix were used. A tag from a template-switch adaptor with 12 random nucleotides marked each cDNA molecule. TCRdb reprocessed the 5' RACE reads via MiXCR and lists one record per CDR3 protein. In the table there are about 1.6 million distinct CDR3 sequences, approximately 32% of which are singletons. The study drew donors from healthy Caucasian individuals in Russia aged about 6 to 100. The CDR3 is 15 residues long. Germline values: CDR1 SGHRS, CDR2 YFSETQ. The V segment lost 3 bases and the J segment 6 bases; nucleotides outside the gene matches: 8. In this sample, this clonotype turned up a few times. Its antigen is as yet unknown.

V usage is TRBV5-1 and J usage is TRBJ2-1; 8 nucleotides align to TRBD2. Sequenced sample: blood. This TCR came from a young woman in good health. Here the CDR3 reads CASSSYAGGSNEQFF. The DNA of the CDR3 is TGCGCCAGCAGCTCCTACGCGGGGGGAAGCAATGAGCAGTTCTTC.